The entry below gives a single T cell receptor beta chain sequence along with its context. Germline V gene sequence: CDR1 SEHNR, CDR2 FQNEAQ (reference sequence). V dropped 5 bases and J dropped 9; count of bases not matched to a gene: 2. This CDR3 has 12 residues. In the original processing: For nucleated cells, counts were estimated from reference gene primer amplification. The data were produced by immunoSEQ multiplex PCR, yet TCRdb's version contains in-frame clones alone and is incomplete. That table furnishes V, J and clone size, whereas the DNA furnished D and trimming. The sample lists 53,000 or so clones, around four fifths occurring once. The data derive from a study of blood T cell repertoires in COVID-19. For the study at large: Sample material is recorded as cDNA or gDNA derived from T cells, B-cell-depleted T cells, or PBMCs.

The chain joins TRBV7-9 to TRBJ2-1; 9 positions agree with TRBD2. The sample consisted of peripheral blood. The receptor was isolated from a human donor in a cohort sampled during active COVID-19. CDR3 sequence (DNA): TGTGCCAGCAGCAATAGCGGGGGTGAGCAGTTCTTC. The encoded protein is CASSNSGGEQFF.